The 25 T cell receptor beta chains in this list originate from one sample, sequenced in a study of blood T cells in healthy people across ages. A second about 7 to 12 cycle PCR used barcoded and J-beta primers. Each CDR3 protein is one row after TCRdb ran MiXCR on the 5' RACE reads. The sample carries approximately 1.5 million distinct CDR3 sequences, 35% to 45% recorded once. Material for sequencing was blood. These receptors were obtained from a woman aged 18-29 years in good health.

This clonotype appeared a few times. CDR3 amino acids: CASSLLGQAEAFF. For the CDR3, the DNA is TGCGCCAGCAGTCTTCTGGGACAGGCAGAAGCTTTCTTT. This chain connects TRBV5-1 to TRBJ1-1; 8 bases map to TRBD1. Germline CDR1 SGHRS, CDR2 YFSETQ. The CDR3 totals 13 residues. The J segment lost 8 bases and the V segment lost 5 bases, leaving 8 bases of the junction unmatched.

The V and J genes are TRBV27 and TRBJ2-7, with a possible D match to TRBD2 (5 bases). The V end was cut by 6 bases, the J end by 0 bases, with 9 bases between. The length of the CDR3 is 13 residues. CDR1 is MNHEY and CDR2 is SMNVEV in the germline V gene (reference sequence). In DNA form, the CDR3 reads TGTGCCAGCAGACGGACTGTCTCCTACGAGCAGTACTTC. This codes for CASRRTVSYEQYF.

This clonotype was recorded many times. V and J are TRBV6-5 and TRBJ1-2, with 8 bases lining up with TRBD1. Germline CDR1 and CDR2: MNHEY and SVGAGI. After removal of 9 bases from V and 1 base from J, the junction contained 10 bases not matched to a gene. The CDR3 loop spans 15 amino acids. The CDR3 here is CARVVQGAHNYGYTF. The CDR3 bases are TGTGCCAGGGTGGTTCAGGGGGCACATAACTATGGCTACACCTTC.

This chain links TRBV4-3 with TRBJ1-1, with 7 bases that match TRBD1. V gave up 7 bases and J gave up 4 bases; unmatched junction bases: 9. The germline V gene has CDR1 LGHNA and CDR2 YSLEER. The CDR3 contains 14 residues. This CDR3 reads CASTQVQGSTEAFF. CDR3 nucleotide sequence: TGCGCCAGCACCCAGGTACAGGGGAGCACTGAAGCTTTCTTT.

Only a few counts were recorded for this clonotype. The J gene is TRBJ2-7, the V gene TRBV20-1; TRBD1 matches at 9 bases. After removal of 3 bases from V and 7 bases from J, the junction contained 10 bases not matched to a gene. Germline values: CDR1 DFQATT, CDR2 SNEGSKA (reference sequence). This CDR3 contains 14 residues. The CDR3 spells CSARGTGTYNEQYF. The CDR3 DNA reads as TGCAGTGCTAGGGGGACAGGGACCTACAATGAGCAGTACTTC.

This clonotype was detected a few times. The chain recombines TRBV12-5 with TRBJ2-1, with 10 bases aligning to TRBD1. In germline, CDR1 is LGHNT, CDR2 FRNRAP. This CDR3 is 16 amino acids long. V lost 3 bases and J lost 6; bases outside the gene matches: 8. CDR3 DNA sequence: TGTGCTAGTGGTTTAGGACCGGGACAGGGGTCCAATGAGCAGTTCTTC. This sequence encodes CASGLGPGQGSNEQFF.

V usage is TRBV4-1 and J usage is TRBJ1-4, with D unresolved. The germline V and J ends were trimmed by 2 bases and 10 bases, with 11 bases remaining between them. Germline CDR1 is MGHRA and CDR2 is YSYEKL. CDR3 length: 13 amino acids. The CDR3, as DNA: TGCGCCAGCAGCCAACCGTCGGACGGAAAACTGTTTTTT. Translating gives CASSQPSDGKLFF.

This clonotype was observed at least ten times. The chain uses TRBV7-2 and TRBJ2-5; D ambiguous. This CDR3 comprises 14 residues. The ends were cut back, 1 base at V and 4 bases at J, with 10 bases in the middle. Germline values: CDR1 SGHTA, CDR2 FQGNSA. CDR3 in amino acids: CASSLDLGTETQYF. For the CDR3, the DNA is TGTGCCAGCAGCTTAGATCTAGGTACAGAGACCCAGTACTTC.

J is TRBJ1-2 and V is TRBV6-5; D is possibly TRBD1 (5 bases). The V end lost 8 bases, the J end lost 6 bases, and 19 bases lay between the germline ends. Germline-derived CDR1 and CDR2 are MNHEY and SVGAGI. CDR3 length: 14 amino acids. CDR3 DNA: TGTGCCAGCTCATGGGGCAGGGAAACGGATGGCTACACCTTC. Amino acid sequence: CASSWGRETDGYTF.

The V call is TRBV6-6, the J call TRBJ2-7; 8 nucleotides match TRBD2. After removal of 4 bases from V and 7 bases from J, the junction contained 15 bases not matched to a gene. Looked up from germline, CDR1 is MNHNY and CDR2 is SVGAGI (reference sequence). The CDR3 consists of 16 residues. The CDR3 nucleotides are TGTGCCAGCAGTTCCGGACTAGCTGCTTTTCTGGGTGAGCAGTACTTC. It translates to CASSSGLAAFLGEQYF.

The chain couples TRBV6-6 to TRBJ1-1; TRBD1 matches 10 bases. This CDR3 is built from 16 residues. V dropped 5 bases and J dropped 2; count of bases not matched to a gene: 8. Germline V gives CDR1 MNHNY, CDR2 SVGAGI (reference sequence). The CDR3 bases are TGTGCCAGCAGTCACCCCGGGACAGGGGCTAACACTGAAGCTTTCTTT. Translation gives CASSHPGTGANTEAFF.

This clonotype was seen a few times. The chain recombines TRBV10-3 with TRBJ1-2; 7 nucleotides agree with TRBD1. V dropped 0 bases and J dropped 8; count of bases not matched to a gene: 0. CDR1 and CDR2 from the germline V gene are ENHRY and SYGVKD. The CDR3 is 12 residues long. The CDR3 region is CAISESQGGYTF. CDR3 sequence (DNA): TGTGCCATCAGTGAGTCACAGGGGGGCTACACCTTC.

The chain uses TRBV29-1 and TRBJ1-2; D is undetermined. This CDR3 is built from 12 residues. Between the trimmed V and J ends, which lost 4 bases and 0 bases, there was a span of 6 bases. From germline, CDR1 is SQVTM and CDR2 ANQGSEA. Here the CDR3 reads CSVVRANYGYTF. CDR3 nucleotide sequence: TGCAGCGTTGTTAGAGCTAACTATGGCTACACCTTC.

The chain couples TRBV13 to TRBJ2-1; D is tentatively TRBD1 or TRBD2 (5 bases each). V lost 6 bases and J 3 bases, leaving 12 bases between the germline ends. The CDR3 totals 14 residues. Germline CDR1 and CDR2: PRHDT and FYEKMQ (reference sequence). This CDR3 reads CASSLGRFYNEQFF. In DNA form, the CDR3 reads TGTGCCAGCAGTTTGGGACGCTTCTACAATGAGCAGTTCTTC. The variable domain in full, with the rest retrieved from reference TRBV13 and TRBJ2-1, is AAGVIQSPRHLIKEKRETATLKCYPIPRHDTVYWYQQGPGQDPQFLISFYEKMQSDKGSIPDRFSAQQFSDYHSELNMSSLELGDSALYFCASSLGRFYNEQFFGPGTRLTVL.

CDR3 sequence (DNA): TGTGCCAGCAGCCGAAAGGCCGGGGGCTCGACTGAAGCTTTCTTT. Translation gives CASSRKAGGSTEAFF. The rearrangement links TRBV3-1 to TRBJ1-1; TRBD1 is a possible D gene (6 bases). The CDR3 contains 15 residues. CDR1 LGHDT and CDR2 YNNKEL come from the germline V gene (reference sequence). The ends were cut back, 4 bases at V and 5 bases at J, with 17 bases in the middle.

This clonotype turned up a few times. This chain uses TRBV9 with TRBJ1-2; 7 positions match TRBD1. The CDR3 loop spans 11 amino acids. The J segment lost 10 bases and the V segment lost 3 bases, leaving 3 bases of the junction unmatched. From germline, CDR1 is SGDLS and CDR2 YYNGEE. In nucleotides, the CDR3 is TGTGCCAGCAGCGACGGGACAGACTACACCTTC. Translating gives CASSDGTDYTF. Combining the CDR3 with reference TRBV9 and TRBJ1-2 gives the whole variable domain DSGVTQTPKHLITATGQRVTLRCSPRSGDLSVYWYQQSLDQGLQFLIQYYNGEERAKGNILERFSAQQFPDLHSELNLSSLELGDSALYFCASSDGTDYTFGSGTRLTVV.

This clonotype has a handful of counts. The CDR3 here is CAISEWRGQVNTEAFF. The CDR3, as DNA: TGTGCCATCAGTGAATGGAGGGGGCAGGTGAACACTGAAGCTTTCTTT. This chain uses TRBV10-3 with TRBJ1-1; 7 nucleotides line up with TRBD1. Trimming removed 3 bases from V and 0 bases from J; junction bases left unmatched: 7. The CDR3 is 16 residues long. Germline assignment: CDR1 ENHRY and CDR2 SYGVKD.

This clonotype was counted ten times or more. The rearrangement uses TRBV20-1 and TRBJ2-3, with a possible D match to TRBD2 (5 bases). V lost 5 bases to trimming and J lost 2 bases, with 11 bases between them. Germline lookup yields CDR1 DFQATT and CDR2 SNEGSKA (reference sequence). CDR3 length: 13 residues. The CDR3 DNA reads TGCAGTGCTCGAGGGAGATCCACAGATACGCAGTATTTT. Translated: CSARGRSTDTQYF.

V gene TRBV13 combines with J gene TRBJ2-4, with 9 bases that match TRBD1. CDR1 and CDR2 (germline): PRHDT, FYEKMQ (reference sequence). The J segment lost 0 bases and the V segment lost 4 bases, leaving 4 bases of the junction unmatched. CDR3 length equals 16 residues. The DNA for the CDR3 is TGTGCCAGCAGCTCGACAGGGGGTCTAGCCAAAAACATTCAGTACTTC. Protein product: CASSSTGGLAKNIQYF.

This clonotype was counted only a few times. At one boundary the junction diverges from the germline segment, which might be a read error. The chain uses TRBV3-1 and TRBJ1-5; D gene unclear. Germline values: CDR1 LGHDT, CDR2 YNNKEL (reference sequence). The CDR3 length is 15 residues. CDR3 DNA sequence: TGTGCCAGTAGCCAAGGAGTCGGGGTTAATCAGCCCCAGCATTTT. Its protein is CASSQGVGVNQPQHF.

This clonotype occurred many times. It may be a read error: a sequence one base away is much more abundant. The DNA for the CDR3 is TGTGCCAGCACCTGGGATCTAGCGGGGGGGACTGGGCAGTACTTC. Translated, it gives CASTWDLAGGTGQYF. V usage is TRBV12-3 or TRBV12-4 and J usage is TRBJ2-7, with 12 bases aligning to TRBD2. The CDR3 is 15 residues long. V trimming: 7 bases; J trimming: 9 bases; junction bases outside the gene matches: 13.

The V gene is TRBV3-1, the J gene TRBJ2-1; TRBD2 agrees at 12 bases. V shed 5 bases and J 6 bases; nucleotides not matched to a gene: 8. Per the germline V gene, CDR1 is LGHDT and CDR2 is YNNKEL (reference sequence). There are 16 residues in the CDR3. The CDR3 sequence: CASSFLAGGRSNEQFF. The CDR3 DNA is TGTGCCAGCAGCTTCCTAGCGGGGGGGCGTAGCAATGAGCAGTTCTTC.

The chain uses TRBV4-3 and TRBJ1-4; tentative D call: TRBD1 (6 bases). The V end lost 5 bases, the J end lost 4 bases, and 11 bases lay between the germline ends. Germline V CDR1 and CDR2: LGHNA, YSLEER. This CDR3 comprises 14 residues. The CDR3 is CASSWGAINEKLFF. CDR3 DNA sequence: TGCGCCAGCAGCTGGGGGGCGATTAATGAAAAACTGTTTTTT.

The V and J genes are TRBV7-2 and TRBJ1-5; D not certain. Trimming cost V 0 bases and J 1 base, with 16 bases left between them. Germline loops: CDR1 SGHTA, CDR2 FQGNSA. The CDR3 extends over 18 amino acids. The CDR3 coding sequence is TGTGCCAGCAGCTTAGCGCTTACGGCCCCTCCGAGCAATCAGCCCCAGCATTTT. Translation: CASSLALTAPPSNQPQHF.

V usage is TRBV10-3 and J usage is TRBJ1-1; the D is unclear. The CDR3 covers 12 residues. In germline, CDR1 is ENHRY, CDR2 SYGVKD. The germline V and J ends were trimmed by 8 bases and 1 base, with 8 bases remaining between them. The CDR3 DNA sequence: TGTGCCATCGGCAACAGGAACACTGAAGCTTTCTTT. It codes for CAIGNRNTEAFF.